This TCR beta chain is drawn from a study of blood T cells in healthy people across ages. Primed by a sample-barcoded 5' primer and a J-beta primer mix, a second PCR proceeded for roughly 6 to 12 cycles. TCRdb re-derived calls from the 5' RACE reads in MiXCR, one entry per CDR3 protein. The sample records around 820,000 distinct CDR3 sequences, around 25% being singletons. These records were also assigned to another study, of T cells of mothers and their children. As that study records: The study recruited a few healthy Caucasian mothers and their six children as donors. Persistent microchimeric T cell clones were sought, and none were detected.

Sample: blood. The receptor was derived from a boy younger than 18 in good health.

CDR3 region: CASSYRDRGRTEAFF. DNA of the CDR3: TGTGCCAGCAGTTACCGGGACAGGGGTAGAACTGAAGCTTTCTTT. V gene TRBV12-3 or TRBV12-4 combines with J gene TRBJ1-1; 10 nucleotides line up with TRBD1. The CDR3 has 15 amino acids. Trimming cost V 4 bases and J 5 bases; bases outside gene matches: 7.